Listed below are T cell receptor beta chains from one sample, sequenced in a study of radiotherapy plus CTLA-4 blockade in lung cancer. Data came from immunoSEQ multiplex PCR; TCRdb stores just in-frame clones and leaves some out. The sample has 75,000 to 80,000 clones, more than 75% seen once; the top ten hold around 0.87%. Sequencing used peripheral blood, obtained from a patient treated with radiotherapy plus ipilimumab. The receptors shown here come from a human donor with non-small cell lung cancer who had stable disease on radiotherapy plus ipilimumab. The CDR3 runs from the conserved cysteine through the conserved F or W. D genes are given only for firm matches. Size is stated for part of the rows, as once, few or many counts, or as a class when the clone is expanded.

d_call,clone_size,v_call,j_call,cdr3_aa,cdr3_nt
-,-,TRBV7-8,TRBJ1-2,CASSLQSSWAGGYTF,TGTGCCAGCAGCTTACAATCGTCGTGGGCGGGAGGCTACACCTTC
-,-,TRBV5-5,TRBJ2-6,CASSLDRAGANVLTF,TGTGCCAGCAGCTTGGACAGGGCTGGGGCCAACGTCCTGACTTTC
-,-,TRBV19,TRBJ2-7,CASSIASGRGYEQYF,TGTGCCAGTAGTATTGCGTCAGGTCGGGGTTACGAGCAGTACTTC
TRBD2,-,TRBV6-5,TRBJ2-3,CASSKGLATDTQYF,TGTGCCAGCAGTAAGGGACTAGCGACAGATACGCAGTATTTT
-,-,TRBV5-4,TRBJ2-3,CASSLDRFTDTQYF,TGTGCCAGCAGCTTGGACAGGTTCACAGATACGCAGTATTTT
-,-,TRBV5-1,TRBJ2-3,CASSSLGTDTQYF,TGCGCCAGCAGCTCCCTAGGCACAGATACGCAGTATTTT
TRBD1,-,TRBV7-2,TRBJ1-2,CASSLAPGQGWYGYTF,TGTGCCAGCAGCTTAGCGCCGGGACAGGGGTGGTATGGCTACACCTTC
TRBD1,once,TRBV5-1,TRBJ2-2,CASSGRQGITGELFF,TGCGCCAGCAGTGGGAGACAGGGGATTACCGGGGAGCTGTTTTTT
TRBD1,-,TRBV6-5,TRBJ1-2,CASSPGGYYGYTF,TGTGCCAGCAGTCCAGGGGGCTACTATGGCTACACCTTC
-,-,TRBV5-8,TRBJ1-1,CASSRRDGMNTEAFF,TGTGCCAGCAGCAGACGGGACGGCATGAACACTGAAGCTTTCTTT
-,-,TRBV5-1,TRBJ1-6,CASSLDGREGSPLHF,TGCGCCAGCAGCTTGGATGGCAGGGAGGGTTCACCCCTCCACTTT
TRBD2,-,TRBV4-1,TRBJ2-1,CASSQGNAGTSRFGGEQFF,TGCGCCAGCAGCCAAGGTAACGCTGGGACTAGCCGGTTCGGGGGTGAGCAGTTCTTC
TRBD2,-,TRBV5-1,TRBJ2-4,CASSFAGEVQYF,TGCGCCAGCAGCTTTGCGGGAGAGGTTCAGTACTTC
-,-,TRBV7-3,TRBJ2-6,CASSPGGSGANVLTF,TGTGCCAGCAGCCCCGGCGGGTCTGGGGCCAACGTCCTGACTTTC
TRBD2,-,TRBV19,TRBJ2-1,CASSIETGTRYNEQFF,TGTGCCAGTAGTATAGAAACCGGGACTAGATACAATGAGCAGTTCTTC
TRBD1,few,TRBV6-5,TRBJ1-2,CASKTSTGNYGYTF,TGTGCCAGCAAAACATCGACAGGGAACTATGGCTACACCTTC
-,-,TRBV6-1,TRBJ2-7,CASSDRDRSYYEQYF,TGTGCCAGCAGTGACCGGGACCGCTCTTACTACGAGCAGTACTTC
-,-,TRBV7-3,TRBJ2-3,CASSDRADTQYF,TGTGCCAGCAGCGACCGGGCAGATACGCAGTATTTT
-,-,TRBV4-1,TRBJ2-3,CASSQVVLRVAEDTDTQYF,TGCGCCAGCAGCCAAGTGGTCCTTCGAGTTGCGGAGGACACAGATACGCAGTATTTT
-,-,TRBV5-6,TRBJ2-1,CASSHGGGNPNEQFF,TGTGCCAGCAGCCACGGCGGGGGCAATCCCAATGAGCAGTTCTTC
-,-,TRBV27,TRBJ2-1,CASSLTVKGGGEQFF,TGTGCCAGCAGTTTAACAGTAAAAGGTGGCGGGGAGCAGTTCTTC
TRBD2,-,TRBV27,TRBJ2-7,CASSFRTSGSYEQYF,TGTGCCAGCAGTTTTCGCACTAGCGGGAGCTACGAGCAGTACTTC
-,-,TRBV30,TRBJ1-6,CAWSVFGDTPLHF,TGTGCCTGGAGTGTATTTGGGGATACACCCCTCCACTTT
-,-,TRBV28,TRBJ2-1,CASSLPRRQNEQFF,TGTGCCAGCAGTTTACCCCGGAGGCAGAATGAGCAGTTCTTC
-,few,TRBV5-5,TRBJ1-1,CASSSRVAENTEAFF,TGTGCCAGCAGCTCCCGGGTGGCAGAGAACACTGAAGCTTTCTTT
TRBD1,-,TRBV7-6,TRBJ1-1,CASRLTGTGEAFF,TGTGCCAGCAGACTAACCGGGACAGGGGAAGCTTTCTTT
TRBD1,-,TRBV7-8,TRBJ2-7,CASSNTGTGPYEQYF,TGTGCCAGCAGCAACACCGGGACAGGGCCCTACGAGCAGTACTTC
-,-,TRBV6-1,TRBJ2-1,CASTTAALSYNEQFF,TGTGCCAGCACAACGGCAGCTTTATCCTACAATGAGCAGTTCTTC
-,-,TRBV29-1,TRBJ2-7,CSALTGPYEQYF,TGCAGCGCATTGACAGGTCCCTACGAGCAGTACTTC
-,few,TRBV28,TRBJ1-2,CASSPRNYGYTF,TGTGCCAGCAGTCCACGGAACTATGGCTACACCTTC
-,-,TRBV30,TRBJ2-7,CAWSAREQYF,TGTGCCTGGAGTGCCCGCGAGCAGTACTTC
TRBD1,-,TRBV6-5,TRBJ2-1,CASSYSVTGGGNEQFF,TGTGCCAGCAGTTACTCGGTGACAGGGGGGGGAAATGAGCAGTTCTTC
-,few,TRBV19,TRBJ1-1,CASSGVWTEAFF,TGTGCCAGTAGTGGGGTGTGGACTGAAGCTTTCTTT
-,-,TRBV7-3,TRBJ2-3,CASSLQPADTQYF,TGTGCCAGCAGCCTTCAACCCGCAGATACGCAGTATTTT
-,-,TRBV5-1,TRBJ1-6,CASCRQESSYNSPLHF,TGCGCCAGCTGCCGACAGGAAAGCTCCTATAATTCACCCCTCCACTTT
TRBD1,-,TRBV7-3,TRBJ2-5,CASSPGQGAFVETQYF,TGTGCCAGCAGCCCAGGACAGGGGGCGTTTGTGGAGACCCAGTACTTC